These T cell receptor beta chains were read from a single sample in a study of cytomegalovirus exposure and HLA in healthy donors. The table came from immunoSEQ multiplex PCR; TCRdb's copy has only in-frame clones and leaves some out. The data contain more than 80,000 clones, under 85% of them singletons. Sequences were obtained from PBMCs. The receptors were gathered from a woman in her seventies in good health and CMV-seropositive. Both conserved end residues are part of each CDR3. A D gene is named only where the DNA matches it firmly. Not all rows give a size; the values are once, few, many and, for expanded clones, a class.

D: TRBD2
size: .
V: TRBV4-1
J: TRBJ2-7
CDR3: CASSQEGISGRLGEQYF
DNA: TGCGCCAGCAGCCAAGAAGGGATTAGCGGGAGGTTGGGGGAGCAGTACTTC

D: .
size: .
V: TRBV5-4
J: TRBJ2-3
CDR3: CASSLVEGTDTQYF
DNA: TGTGCCAGCAGCTTGGTCGAGGGCACAGATACGCAGTATTTT

D: TRBD1
size: .
V: TRBV5-8
J: TRBJ2-3
CDR3: CASSLTGVGGTDTQYF
DNA: TGTGCCAGCAGCTTAACAGGGGTTGGGGGCACAGATACGCAGTATTTT

D: TRBD1
size: .
V: TRBV4-2
J: TRBJ2-1
CDR3: CASSQLGTGKNQQFF
DNA: TGTGCCAGCAGCCAACTCGGGACAGGGAAAAACCAACAGTTCTTC

D: .
size: few
V: TRBV4-3
J: TRBJ1-5
CDR3: CASSQEGGANQPQHF
DNA: TGCGCCAGCAGCCAAGAGGGGGGAGCTAATCAGCCCCAGCATTTT

D: TRBD1
size: few
V: TRBV7-9
J: TRBJ2-7
CDR3: CASTPGSGTDYEQYF
DNA: TGTGCCAGCACCCCCGGTTCCGGGACAGACTACGAGCAGTACTTC

D: TRBD2
size: .
V: TRBV7-8
J: TRBJ2-1
CDR3: CASSSSILAGAPVGQFF
DNA: TGTGCCAGCAGCTCTAGTATCCTAGCGGGAGCTCCCGTAGGGCAGTTCTTC

D: .
size: .
V: TRBV6-1
J: TRBJ1-1
CDR3: CASRGANTEAFF
DNA: TGTGCCAGCAGGGGCGCGAACACTGAAGCTTTCTTT

D: .
size: .
V: TRBV18
J: TRBJ2-5
CDR3: CASSAIGGQETQYF
DNA: TGTGCCAGCTCAGCAATCGGGGGTCAAGAGACCCAGTACTTC

D: TRBD1
size: .
V: TRBV28
J: TRBJ1-3
CDR3: CATNRGSGGNTIYF
DNA: TGTGCCACCAACAGGGGTTCGGGCGGAAACACCATATATTTT

D: TRBD2
size: once
V: TRBV7-6
J: TRBJ2-1
CDR3: CASSAQSGGAYEQFF
DNA: TGTGCCAGCAGCGCCCAAAGCGGGGGGGCATATGAGCAGTTCTTC

D: TRBD1
size: few
V: TRBV7-9
J: TRBJ2-7
CDR3: CASSLGGRGLYEQYF
DNA: TGTGCCAGCAGCTTAGGTGGCAGGGGGCTATACGAGCAGTACTTC

D: TRBD2
size: .
V: TRBV6-1
J: TRBJ2-3
CDR3: CASSERGGRDTQYF
DNA: TGTGCCAGCAGTGAGCGGGGGGGAAGAGATACGCAGTATTTT

D: .
size: .
V: TRBV5-6
J: TRBJ2-1
CDR3: CASSYSRIFYNEQFF
DNA: TGTGCCAGCAGCTACAGCCGGATTTTCTACAATGAGCAGTTCTTC

D: .
size: .
V: TRBV6-5
J: TRBJ1-2
CDR3: CASHSDSQSNYGYTF
DNA: TGTGCCAGCCACTCGGACAGCCAAAGTAACTATGGCTACACCTTC

D: TRBD1
size: .
V: TRBV28
J: TRBJ2-5
CDR3: CASSPVGTGSKETQYF
DNA: TGTGCCAGCAGCCCAGTCGGGACAGGGTCAAAAGAGACCCAGTACTTC

D: TRBD2
size: .
V: TRBV18
J: TRBJ2-1
CDR3: CASSPTGLRNEQFF
DNA: TGTGCCAGCTCACCGACGGGACTACGAAATGAGCAGTTCTTC

D: .
size: once
V: TRBV7-2
J: TRBJ2-2
CDR3: CASSVPGQLNTGELFF
DNA: TGTGCCAGCAGCGTACCGGGACAACTGAACACCGGGGAGCTGTTTTTT

D: .
size: few
V: TRBV5-4
J: TRBJ2-7
CDR3: CASSFGGGAVDYEQYF
DNA: TGTGCCAGCAGCTTCGGAGGGGGCGCGGTGGACTACGAGCAGTACTTC

D: TRBD1
size: once
V: TRBV29-1
J: TRBJ2-5
CDR3: CSGGTGGETQYF
DNA: TGCAGCGGTGGGACAGGGGGAGAGACCCAGTACTTC

D: .
size: .
V: TRBV30
J: TRBJ1-3
CDR3: CAWRDIRPGNTIYF
DNA: TGTGCCTGGAGGGACATACGCCCTGGAAACACCATATATTTT

D: .
size: .
V: TRBV1
J: TRBJ2-7
CDR3: CTSSQEGGSSYEQYF
DNA: TGCACCAGCAGCCAAGAGGGCGGGAGCTCCTACGAGCAGTACTTC

D: TRBD1
size: .
V: TRBV28
J: TRBJ2-7
CDR3: CASSLGGTGAGYEQYF
DNA: TGTGCCAGCAGTTTAGGGGGGACAGGGGCTGGCTACGAGCAGTACTTC

D: TRBD2
size: .
V: TRBV7-2
J: TRBJ2-7
CDR3: CASSLRTSGGYEQYF
DNA: TGTGCCAGCAGCCTGAGGACTAGCGGGGGATACGAGCAGTACTTC

D: TRBD1
size: .
V: TRBV4-1
J: TRBJ2-5
CDR3: CASSQGRGRETQYF
DNA: TGCGCCAGCAGCCAAGGCAGGGGGCGAGAGACCCAGTACTTC

D: TRBD2
size: .
V: TRBV30
J: TRBJ2-7
CDR3: CAWEAGVYEQYF
DNA: TGTGCCTGGGAGGCGGGAGTCTACGAGCAGTACTTC

D: TRBD1
size: .
V: TRBV2
J: TRBJ2-2
CDR3: CASNQDRGRLNTGELFF
DNA: TGTGCCAGCAATCAAGACAGGGGGCGATTGAACACCGGGGAGCTGTTTTTT

D: TRBD1
size: .
V: TRBV4-1
J: TRBJ1-4
CDR3: CASSQDVQGRAREKLFF
DNA: TGCGCCAGCAGCCAAGATGTACAGGGGCGCGCCAGAGAAAAACTGTTTTTT

D: .
size: .
V: TRBV7-2
J: TRBJ1-5
CDR3: CASSFLAGFFNQPQHF
DNA: TGTGCCAGCAGCTTTCTGGCAGGGTTTTTCAATCAGCCCCAGCATTTT

D: TRBD2
size: .
V: TRBV18
J: TRBJ2-1
CDR3: CASSTEGLRINEQFF
DNA: TGTGCCAGCTCGACAGAGGGACTAAGAATCAATGAGCAGTTCTTC

D: .
size: once
V: TRBV28
J: TRBJ2-2
CDR3: CASRERNTGELFF
DNA: TGTGCCAGCAGAGAGAGGAACACCGGGGAGCTGTTTTTT

D: TRBD2
size: .
V: TRBV5-1
J: TRBJ2-7
CDR3: CASSPAGLAGSRREQYF
DNA: TGCGCCAGCAGCCCCGCTGGACTAGCGGGTTCGCGGAGGGAGCAGTACTTC

D: .
size: .
V: TRBV10-1
J: TRBJ2-4
CDR3: CASSAGPKNIQYF
DNA: TGCGCCAGCAGTGCAGGCCCCAAAAACATTCAGTACTTC

D: TRBD2
size: few
V: TRBV6-1
J: TRBJ2-7
CDR3: CASRYLAGRAYEQYF
DNA: TGTGCCAGCAGATACCTAGCGGGGAGGGCCTACGAGCAGTACTTC

D: TRBD1
size: .
V: TRBV10-3
J: TRBJ2-2
CDR3: CAITGGTGGGGELFF
DNA: TGTGCCATCACCGGTGGGACAGGGGGCGGCGGGGAGCTGTTTTTT

D: TRBD2
size: .
V: TRBV5-1
J: TRBJ2-1
CDR3: CASSLTLTSGSYNEQFF
DNA: TGCGCCAGCAGCTTGACGCTTACTAGCGGATCCTACAATGAGCAGTTCTTC

D: TRBD1
size: .
V: TRBV19
J: TRBJ1-5
CDR3: CASSTGGIQPQHF
DNA: TGTGCCAGTAGTACAGGGGGGATTCAGCCCCAGCATTTT

D: TRBD1
size: .
V: TRBV15
J: TRBJ2-7
CDR3: CATSRVGTGDRYEQYF
DNA: TGTGCCACCAGCAGAGTAGGGACAGGGGATAGGTACGAGCAGTACTTC

D: TRBD1
size: few
V: TRBV30
J: TRBJ1-6
CDR3: CAWSRDSISPLHF
DNA: TGTGCCTGGAGCAGGGACAGTATATCACCCCTCCACTTT

D: .
size: .
V: TRBV11-2
J: TRBJ2-3
CDR3: CASTPGAVPDTQYF
DNA: TGTGCCAGCACCCCTGGGGCTGTCCCAGATACGCAGTATTTT